The entry below describes one T cell receptor beta chain. The V end lost 5 bases, the J end lost 10 bases, and 17 bases lay between the germline ends. The germline V gene has CDR1 LNHDA and CDR2 SQIVND (reference sequence). This CDR3 has 14 residues. These data belong to a study of CD8 T cells in ankylosing spondylitis. Quantitative molecular-barcoded 5'-RACE generated the TCR beta libraries. TCRdb processed the 5' RACE reads anew with MiXCR; each CDR3 protein has one entry. The sample comprises fewer than 400,000 distinct CDR3 sequences, roughly 14% of which are singletons, and approximately 1.1% rests with the top ten.

The material sequenced was blood, either unsorted or a sorted T cell fraction (not recorded which). V and J are TRBV19 and TRBJ1-4, with D hard to call. This receptor was obtained from a male donor with ankylosing spondylitis or in good health (not recorded which). This chain's CDR3 is CASSPRTSPGKLFF. The CDR3 DNA is TGTGCCAGTAGTCCCCGGACTTCCCCTGGAAAACTGTTTTTT.